A single sample gave rise to the 16 T cell receptor beta chains below, sequenced in a study of blood T cell repertoires in COVID-19. The protocol was immunoSEQ multiplex PCR, while the TCRdb copy is restricted to in-frame clones and leaves out a portion. This sample has about 54,000 clones, with approximately 90% found just once. The source material was peripheral blood. These receptors came from a woman between 35 and 50 years old with active COVID-19.

CDR3 sequence (DNA): TGTGCCAGCAGCCTCCGTCCTAGCGGGGGGGCCAAATTCTATGAGCAGTTCTTC. Translated: CASSLRPSGGAKFYEQFF. The rearrangement uses TRBV3-1 (or the pseudogene TRBV3-2) and TRBJ2-1, with TRBD2 matching 12 bases. This CDR3 comprises 18 residues. Trimming cost V 4 bases and J 8 bases; bases outside gene matches: 15. Germline loops: CDR1 LGHDT, CDR2 YNNKEL (reference sequence).

CDR3 residues: CASSWGQANTEAFF. In DNA form, the CDR3 reads TGCGCCAGCAGCTGGGGACAGGCGAACACTGAAGCTTTCTTT. The J gene is TRBJ1-1, the V gene TRBV5-1; 8 nucleotides agree with TRBD1. Germline-derived CDR1 and CDR2 are SGHRS and YFSETQ. J gave up 1 base and V 3 bases, and 2 bases lay outside the gene matches. This CDR3 is 14 amino acids long.

The rearrangement uses TRBV6-2 or TRBV6-3 and TRBJ1-1; D not certain. V shed 2 bases and J shed 5 bases, with 9 bases lying between them. The CDR3 runs 13 residues. Germline CDR1 reads MNHEY; CDR2 reads SVGEGT. CDR3 loop: CASSYPTRTEAFF. The CDR3 DNA reads as TGTGCCAGCAGTTACCCCACCCGGACTGAAGCTTTCTTT.

The chain joins TRBV15 to TRBJ2-1; the D gene is possibly TRBD2 (5 bases). This CDR3 is 17 amino acids long. Germline V lookup: CDR1 LNHNV, CDR2 YYDKDF (reference sequence). V shed 0 bases and J shed 0 bases, with 12 bases lying between them. In nucleotides, the CDR3 is TGTGCCACCAGCAGAGATCGGACTCACAGCTCCTACAATGAGCAGTTCTTC. It yields the protein CATSRDRTHSSYNEQFF.

The V and J genes are TRBV15 and TRBJ1-1; unclear D gene. V lost 1 base, J lost 1 base, and 10 bases lay in between. The germline V gene encodes CDR1 LNHNV and CDR2 YYDKDF (reference sequence). CDR3 length: 15 residues. CDR3 nucleotide sequence: TGTGCCACCAGCAGAGGGGAGAGCGAGAACACTGAAGCTTTCTTT. It yields the protein CATSRGESENTEAFF.

CDR3 in amino acids: CASSLEDRGVNEQFF. The CDR3 nucleotides read TGTGCCAGCAGCTTGGAGGACAGGGGGGTCAATGAGCAGTTCTTC. The rearrangement links TRBV11-2 to TRBJ2-1; 10 bases are a match to TRBD1. The CDR3 contains 15 residues. The germline V gene encodes CDR1 SGHAT and CDR2 FQNNGV. The J segment lost 6 bases and the V segment lost 3 bases, leaving 5 bases of the junction unmatched.

A word on this clone: A much larger clone differs by one base, so this may be a read error. This sample also contains other DNA sequences that code for the same CDR3. The gene calls are TRBV6-5 and TRBJ2-7, with a weak D call TRBD2 (5 bases). This CDR3 has 14 amino acids. The germline gives CDR1 MNHEY, CDR2 SVGAGI. The V gene lost 0 bases and the J gene lost 2 bases, with 8 bases spanning the gap. CDR3 residues: CASSYSPGTYEQYF. In DNA form, the CDR3 reads TGTGCCAGCAGTTACTCTCCGGGGACCTACGAGCAGTACTTC.

The CDR3 sequence is CASSQQNRIPGKLFF. For the CDR3, the DNA is TGTGCCAGCAGCCAACAGAACAGGATCCCTGGAAAACTGTTTTTT. This chain joins TRBV3-1 (or the pseudogene TRBV3-2) and TRBJ1-4, with D tentatively TRBD1 (5 bases). CDR1 LGHDT and CDR2 YNNKEL come from the germline V gene (reference sequence). Trimming stripped 2 bases from V and 10 bases from J, with 17 bases between. CDR3 length equals 15 residues.

The genes are TRBV10-3 and TRBJ1-2; 10 bases map to TRBD1. Germline trimming cut 6 bases from V and 8 bases from J; bases unmatched to any gene: 3. The V gene's germline CDR1 is ENHRY and CDR2 SYGVKD. The CDR3 loop spans 12 amino acids. CDR3 in amino acids: CAIRGTGDGYTF. DNA of the CDR3: TGTGCCATCAGAGGGACAGGGGACGGCTACACCTTC.

This clone was observed at least ten times. The genes are TRBV7-2 and TRBJ1-2, with TRBD1 matching over 8 bases. CDR1 is SGHTA and CDR2 is FQGNSA in the germline V gene. The CDR3 is 14 amino acids. Trimming cost V 3 bases and J 4 bases; bases outside gene matches: 4. For the CDR3, the DNA is TGTGCCAGCAGCTTGCAGACAGGGGTCTATGGCTACACCTTC. Translation gives CASSLQTGVYGYTF.

The chain combines TRBV6-6 with TRBJ1-6; maybe TRBD1 (6 bases). V gave up 7 bases and J gave up 7 bases, with 11 bases separating them. In germline, CDR1 is MNHNY, CDR2 SVGAGI (reference sequence). This CDR3 is built from 13 residues. For the CDR3, the DNA is TGTGCCAGCATCTACAGGGCCAATTCACCCCTCCACTTT. Its translation: CASIYRANSPLHF.

The V gene is TRBV27, the J gene TRBJ1-2, with 8 bases identical to TRBD1. Germline loops: CDR1 MNHEY, CDR2 SMNVEV (reference sequence). The CDR3 consists of 16 residues. The V and J ends lost 2 bases and 4 bases, in that order; junction bases with no gene match: 9. The CDR3 spells CASSLQGAQGSYGYTF. CDR3 in DNA: TGTGCCAGCAGTTTACAGGGGGCCCAAGGGTCCTATGGCTACACCTTC.

The genes are TRBV3-1 (or the pseudogene TRBV3-2) and TRBJ2-3; unclear D gene. V was cut by 3 bases and J by 0 bases, with 4 bases left in between. The CDR3 covers 13 residues. CDR1 is LGHDT, CDR2 YNNKEL, per germline (reference sequence). CDR3 loop: CASSHTSTDTQYF. The CDR3 DNA sequence: TGTGCCAGCAGCCATACTAGCACAGATACGCAGTATTTT.

The CDR3 spells CASSHKGWGEKLFF. The CDR3 nucleotides are TGCGCCAGCAGCCATAAGGGGTGGGGTGAAAAACTGTTTTTT. The chain has TRBV4-3 and TRBJ1-4, with a possible D match to TRBD1 (5 bases). The CDR3 has 14 residues. V gave up 3 bases and J gave up 7 bases, with 12 bases separating them. Germline V CDR1 and CDR2: LGHNA, YSLEER.

V usage is TRBV11-3 and J usage is TRBJ2-1; 8 bases line up with TRBD2. With 5 bases clipped from V and 6 bases from J, the junction kept 6 bases outside the gene matches. Germline V gives CDR1 SGHNT, CDR2 YENEEA. CDR3 length: 14 residues. In DNA form, the CDR3 reads TGTGCCAGCAGCCAACGGGGGGGTGTCAATGAGCAGTTCTTC. Encoded protein: CASSQRGGVNEQFF.

J is TRBJ1-1 and V is TRBV7-8, with D perhaps matching TRBD1 (6 bases). Germline CDR1 is SGHVS and CDR2 is FQNEAQ. The CDR3 spans 14 residues. V lost 2 bases and J 7 bases, leaving 14 bases between the germline ends. CDR3 sequence: CASSLIPSRGEAFF. The CDR3 DNA is TGTGCCAGCAGCTTAATTCCCAGCAGGGGTGAAGCTTTCTTT.